One and the same sample provided the 32 T cell receptor beta chains below, sequenced in a study of T cell responses to AZD1222 COVID-19 vaccine (dated by TCRdb to about 2021). Library preparation used the immunoSEQ multiplex PCR assay. Not all clones reach the TCRdb copy of this immuneACCESS table, which keeps in-frame sequences only. Checked studies attribute under half of the gap to unresolved V genes and leave the rest unexplained. For this sample the table gives about 150,000 clones, of which approximately 90% were detected only once. The ten largest account for 5.5% to 8.5% of the sample. This specimen's time point label, interpreted: sample from adult after SARS-CoV-2 infection, after symptom onset. The sequences come from peripheral blood, collected after recovery from COVID-19. All receptors derive from an adult who had recovered from COVID-19.

The genes are TRBV7-3 and TRBJ2-3; TRBD2 matches at 15 bases. CDR1 and CDR2 from the germline V gene are SGHTA and FQGTGA. This CDR3 is built from 18 residues. The trim removed 4 bases at V and 4 bases at J, leaving 9 bases unmatched. The CDR3 nucleotides read TGTGCCAGCAGCTCGGGACTAGCGGGGGGAGCAGGCTCAGATACGCAGTATTTT. Translation: CASSSGLAGGAGSDTQYF.

The chain joins TRBV5-1 to TRBJ1-1; D is perhaps TRBD1 (5 bases). Trimming removed 4 bases from V and 6 bases from J, with 16 bases in between. Germline CDR1 reads SGHRS; CDR2 reads YFSETQ. This CDR3 has 14 amino acids. CDR3 bases: TGCGCCAGCAGCGGGGGGTACCAGGGCGCTGAAGCTTTCTTT. It specifies CASSGGYQGAEAFF.

The V call is TRBV9, the J call TRBJ2-3, with 13 positions matching TRBD2. Unmatched junction bases numbered 2, after V lost 1 base and J lost 6 bases. This CDR3 has 15 amino acids. Germline V gives CDR1 SGDLS, CDR2 YYNGEE. The CDR3 DNA reads TGTGCCAGCAGCGTAACTAGCGGGGGGGCCGATACGCAGTATTTT. Its protein is CASSVTSGGADTQYF.

The count of this clone is one. The J gene is TRBJ1-3, the V gene TRBV28; a weak D match, TRBD1 (6 bases). There are 17 residues in the CDR3. V was pared by 3 bases and J by 0 bases, with 15 bases between. From germline, CDR1 is MDHEN and CDR2 SYDVKM. For the CDR3, the DNA is TGTGCCAGCAGTTTTTTTCCAGGGACAAGCTCTGGAAACACCATATATTTT. The encoded protein is CASSFFPGTSSGNTIYF. Complete variable domain (other parts from reference TRBV28 and TRBJ1-3): DVKVTQSSRYLVKRTGEKVFLECVQDMDHENMFWYRQDPGLGLRLIYFSYDVKMKEKGDIPEGYSVSREKKERFSLILESASTNQTSMYLCASSFFPGTSSGNTIYFGEGSWLTVV.

This chain connects TRBV4-3 to TRBJ2-2; 11 bases match TRBD2. This CDR3 has 16 amino acids. CDR1 and CDR2 from the germline V gene are LGHNA and YSLEER. V lost 4 bases to trimming and J lost 1 base; unmatched junction nucleotides: 2. CDR3 residues: CASSRGLAGNTGELFF. CDR3 DNA: TGCGCCAGCAGCCGAGGACTAGCGGGGAACACCGGGGAGCTGTTTTTT.

J is TRBJ2-7 and V is TRBV18, with 13 positions matching TRBD2. The germline CDR1 and CDR2 sequences are KGHSH and LQKENI. The V and J ends lost 0 bases and 6 bases, in that order; junction bases with no gene match: 5. The length of the CDR3 is 16 residues. CDR3 region: CASSPPGLAGSGEQYF. In DNA form, the CDR3 reads TGTGCCAGCTCACCACCGGGACTAGCGGGGTCCGGCGAGCAGTACTTC. The variable domain in full, with the rest retrieved from reference TRBV18 and TRBJ2-7, is NAGVMQNPRHLVRRRGQEARLRCSPMKGHSHVYWYRQLPEEGLKFMVYLQKENIIDESGMPKERFSAEFPKEGPSILRIQQVVRGDSAAYFCASSPPGLAGSGEQYFGPGTRLTVT.

The chain employs TRBV9 and TRBJ2-6; possibly TRBD1 or TRBD2 for D (5 bases each). Germline-derived CDR1 and CDR2 are SGDLS and YYNGEE. V was cut by 0 bases and J by 0 bases, with 10 bases left in between. The CDR3 runs 17 residues. The CDR3 protein is CASSVGGRNSGANVLTF. CDR3 coding DNA: TGTGCCAGCAGCGTAGGGGGACGAAACTCTGGGGCCAACGTCCTGACTTTC. The variable domain in full, completed from reference TRBV9 and TRBJ2-6, reads DSGVTQTPKHLITATGQRVTLRCSPRSGDLSVYWYQQSLDQGLQFLIQYYNGEERAKGNILERFSAQQFPDLHSELNLSSLELGDSALYFCASSVGGRNSGANVLTFGAGSRLTVL.

The chain is built from TRBV7-3 and TRBJ2-2; D not resolved. V was pared by 4 bases and J by 1 base, with 7 bases between. The CDR3 spans 14 residues. Germline assignment: CDR1 SGHTA and CDR2 FQGTGA. The CDR3, as DNA: TGTGCCAGCAGCTCTGTGCGGAACACCGGGGAGCTGTTTTTT. It yields the protein CASSSVRNTGELFF.

The gene calls are TRBV3-1 (or the pseudogene TRBV3-2) and TRBJ1-2; tentatively, D is TRBD1 (5 bases). V dropped 3 bases and J dropped 7 bases, with 12 bases sitting between them. The germline gives CDR1 LGHDT, CDR2 YNNKEL (reference sequence). The CDR3 is 13 residues long. CDR3 residues: CASSQGPSGGYTF. CDR3 DNA: TGTGCCAGCAGCCAGGGGCCTTCGGGTGGCTACACCTTC.

This chain joins TRBV29-1 and TRBJ1-1; 8 bases agree with TRBD1. This CDR3 region has 15 residues. Germline loops: CDR1 SQVTM, CDR2 ANQGSEA. Trimming at V came to 7 bases and at J to 0 bases, leaving 10 bases not matched to a gene. Here the CDR3 DNA reads TGCAGCGCTGGACAGGGATGGGGCATGAACACTGAAGCTTTCTTT. As protein: CSAGQGWGMNTEAFF.

This clone was counted a few times. The V call is TRBV5-4, the J call TRBJ2-7, with a tentative D call TRBD1 (6 bases). CDR3 length: 14 amino acids. Germline assignment: CDR1 SGHNT and CDR2 YYREEE (reference sequence). Trimming pared 4 bases from V and 4 bases from J, leaving 15 bases between. CDR3 sequence: CASSTQGSSYEQYF. CDR3 nucleotides: TGTGCCAGCAGCACACAGGGAAGTAGTTACGAGCAGTACTTC.

Concerning this clone: Other DNA sequences within the sample encode an identical CDR3. The J gene is TRBJ2-2, the V gene TRBV9; D ambiguous. The V gene's germline CDR1 is SGDLS and CDR2 YYNGEE. The CDR3 contains 14 residues. V lost 1 base, J lost 0 bases, and 4 bases lay in between. CDR3 loop: CASSVTSNTGELFF. CDR3 in DNA: TGTGCCAGCAGCGTAACTTCGAACACCGGGGAGCTGTTTTTT.

The V call is TRBV15, the J call TRBJ2-1, with 7 bases matching TRBD1. Germline CDR1 is LNHNV and CDR2 is YYDKDF (reference sequence). Unmatched junction bases numbered 2, after V lost 3 bases and J lost 0 bases. The CDR3 length is 15 residues. CDR3 DNA sequence: TGTGCCACCAGCAGGGACAGGAGCTCCTACAATGAGCAGTTCTTC. The encoded protein is CATSRDRSSYNEQFF.

The V gene is TRBV3-1 (or the pseudogene TRBV3-2), the J gene TRBJ2-5, with D uncertain. Per the germline V gene, CDR1 is LGHDT and CDR2 is YNNKEL (reference sequence). V dropped 0 bases and J dropped 5 bases, with 4 bases sitting between them. The CDR3 is made up of 12 amino acids. This CDR3 is CASSQDSETQYF. The DNA of the CDR3 is TGTGCCAGCAGCCAAGACTCTGAGACCCAGTACTTC.

V usage is TRBV6-2 or TRBV6-3 and J usage is TRBJ2-6; the D gene is possibly TRBD2 (5 bases). Trimming stripped 0 bases from V and 4 bases from J, with 7 bases between. The germline CDR1 and CDR2 sequences are MNHEY and SVGEGT. This CDR3 spans 15 amino acids. The DNA for the CDR3 is TGTGCCAGCAGTTACTCGGAGGTCGGGGCCAACGTCCTGACTTTC. It translates to CASSYSEVGANVLTF.

V and J are TRBV27 and TRBJ1-1; 7 positions match TRBD1. Germline CDR1 MNHEY, CDR2 SMNVEV (reference sequence). The CDR3 sequence is 16 residues long. V lost 2 bases to trimming and J lost 2 bases; unmatched junction nucleotides: 8. The CDR3 loop is CASSLGGDSPNTEAFF. The CDR3 nucleotides read TGTGCCAGCAGTTTAGGAGGGGACAGCCCTAACACTGAAGCTTTCTTT.

The DNA for the CDR3 is TGTGCCAGCAGTGGGGTAGCGGGAGGGACCTACGAGCAGTACTTC. Translated: CASSGVAGGTYEQYF. The chain is built from TRBV2 and TRBJ2-7, with 11 bases identical to TRBD2. Germline CDR1 is SNHLY and CDR2 is FYNNEI. The trim removed 4 bases at V and 2 bases at J, leaving 4 bases unmatched. CDR3 size: 15 residues.

The chain combines TRBV5-1 with TRBJ1-4, with D unresolved. The germline gives CDR1 SGHRS, CDR2 YFSETQ. Deletions cut 4 bases from V and 3 bases from J, with 13 bases between. This CDR3 is built from 15 residues. The CDR3 reads CASSLTELPNEKLFF. CDR3 sequence (DNA): TGCGCCAGCAGCCTTACGGAGCTACCTAATGAAAAACTGTTTTTT.

This clone has only one observation. The rearrangement joins TRBV7-9 to TRBJ1-2; no clear D gene. Germline V gene lookup returns CDR1 SEHNR and CDR2 FQNEAQ (reference sequence). Trimming removed 5 bases from V and 6 bases from J, with 13 bases in between. This CDR3 region has 13 residues. The CDR3 is CASSRPAVDGYTF. CDR3 in DNA: TGTGCCAGCAGCCGACCGGCTGTGGATGGCTACACCTTC.

The J gene is TRBJ2-7, the V gene TRBV11-2; TRBD1 is a possible D gene (5 bases). Trimming removed 5 bases from V and 2 bases from J, with 16 bases in between. Germline CDR1 and CDR2: SGHAT and FQNNGV. The CDR3 contains 15 residues. The CDR3 DNA is TGTGCCAGCAGCGATCGATGGGGCCCCACCTACGAGCAGTACTTC. Translation gives CASSDRWGPTYEQYF.

This chain joins TRBV24-1 and TRBJ1-2; D is perhaps TRBD1 (6 bases). Germline values: CDR1 KGHDR, CDR2 SFDVKD. V dropped 9 bases and J dropped 2 bases, with 21 bases sitting between them. This CDR3 has 16 amino acids. The CDR3 coding sequence is TGTGCCACCCCTTTGGGGGCCAAGTCTTTCAACTATGGCTACACCTTC. This sequence encodes CATPLGAKSFNYGYTF.

V usage is TRBV19 and J usage is TRBJ2-1, with TRBD2 matching 9 bases. Looked up from germline, CDR1 is LNHDA and CDR2 is SQIVND (reference sequence). V shed 3 bases and J 3 bases; nucleotides not matched to a gene: 9. The CDR3 is 17 amino acids. CDR3 region: CASSMRLAGDFYNEQFF. CDR3 DNA: TGTGCCAGTAGTATGAGGTTAGCGGGAGATTTCTACAATGAGCAGTTCTTC. Combining the CDR3 with reference TRBV19 and TRBJ2-1 gives the whole variable domain DGGITQSPKYLFRKEGQNVTLSCEQNLNHDAMYWYRQDPGQGLRLIYYSQIVNDFQKGDIAEGYSVSREKKESFPLTVTSAQKNPTAFYLCASSMRLAGDFYNEQFFGPGTRLTVL.

This chain joins TRBV11-2 and TRBJ2-3; possible D gene TRBD2, 5 bases. V was trimmed by 8 bases and J by 0 bases, leaving 15 bases between them. Germline-derived CDR1 and CDR2 are SGHAT and FQNNGV. There are 15 residues in the CDR3. DNA for the CDR3: TGTGCCAGCGGTGGCGAGGGAAGAAGCACAGATACGCAGTATTTT. The encoded protein is CASGGEGRSTDTQYF.

V and J are TRBV6-6 and TRBJ2-2; D is unclear. CDR1 and CDR2 (germline): MNHNY, SVGAGI (reference sequence). Trimming removed 4 bases at V and 2 bases at J, with 11 bases between. CDR3 length equals 15 residues. CDR3 DNA sequence: TGTGCCAGCAGTTTAGGCAGCCATAACACCGGGGAGCTGTTTTTT. Protein product: CASSLGSHNTGELFF.

The genes are TRBV24-1 and TRBJ2-2; 7 bases line up with TRBD1. From germline, CDR1 is KGHDR and CDR2 SFDVKD. The CDR3 has 17 amino acids. After removal of 9 bases from V and 0 bases from J, the junction contained 12 bases not matched to a gene. The CDR3 nucleotides read TGTGCCACCCCACGGGACAGACTGATCGCGAACACCGGGGAGCTGTTTTTT. Translation: CATPRDRLIANTGELFF.

The gene calls are TRBV12-3 or TRBV12-4 and TRBJ1-1, with unresolved D. The CDR3 has 13 amino acids. V was pared by 1 base and J by 6 bases, with 9 bases between. CDR3 sequence: CASSLVVKAEAFF. CDR3 bases: TGTGCCAGCAGTTTAGTAGTTAAGGCTGAAGCTTTCTTT.

This chain joins TRBV28 and TRBJ1-1; 8 nucleotides agree with TRBD1. The CDR3 contains 15 residues. J gave up 0 bases and V 5 bases, and 5 bases lay outside the gene matches. From germline, CDR1 is MDHEN and CDR2 SYDVKM. The chain's CDR3 is CASSQWTGLNTEAFF. CDR3 nucleotides: TGTGCCAGCAGTCAATGGACAGGGTTGAACACTGAAGCTTTCTTT.

In the case of this clone: The junction shows a germline mismatch at one end, possibly a read error. The CDR3 loop is CASSHPSLAVGVRETQYF. The CDR3 DNA is TGTGCTAGCAGCCACCCCTCACTAGCGGTTGGAGTCCGGGAGACCCAGTACTTC. V gene TRBV7-7 combines with J gene TRBJ2-5; TRBD2 matches 8 bases. Looked up from germline, CDR1 is SSHAT and CDR2 is FNYEAQ (reference sequence). This CDR3 has 18 amino acids.

In its sample, this clone was seen once. The chain recombines TRBV6-4 with TRBJ2-3, with TRBD2 matching over 8 bases. Germline CDR1 MRHNA, CDR2 SNTAGT. V was pared by 5 bases and J by 1 base, with 2 bases of the junction left unmatched. The CDR3 is made up of 14 amino acids. The CDR3 sequence: CASSLSGGTDTQYF. For the CDR3, the DNA is TGTGCCAGCAGTCTTAGCGGGGGCACAGATACGCAGTATTTT.

The V and J genes are TRBV4-2 and TRBJ2-3; 12 bases agree with TRBD2. Germline CDR1 LGHNA, CDR2 YNFKEQ. Losses at the gene ends were 0 bases for V and 0 bases for J; bases not matched to a gene: 4. CDR3 length: 18 amino acids. CDR3 amino acids: CASSQELAGGFSTDTQYF. Written as DNA, the CDR3 is TGTGCCAGCAGCCAAGAGCTAGCGGGGGGGTTTAGCACAGATACGCAGTATTTT.

The rearrangement uses TRBV12-5 and TRBJ2-5; no definite D call. The V and J ends lost 2 bases and 4 bases respectively, with 5 bases between them. Germline V lookup: CDR1 LGHNT, CDR2 FRNRAP. The CDR3 loop spans 12 amino acids. The CDR3 region is CASGLFGETQYF. As DNA, the CDR3 is TGTGCTAGTGGTTTGTTTGGAGAGACCCAGTACTTC.

The genes are TRBV3-1 (or the pseudogene TRBV3-2) and TRBJ2-1; 16 bases line up with TRBD2. In germline, CDR1 is LGHDT, CDR2 YNNKEL (reference sequence). There are 19 residues in the CDR3. V lost 3 bases and J lost 4; bases outside the gene matches: 9. The CDR3 spells CASSHSPGLAGGLYNEQFF. The CDR3 coding sequence is TGTGCCAGCAGCCATTCCCCGGGACTAGCGGGAGGGCTTTACAATGAGCAGTTCTTC.